This T cell receptor beta chain is from a study of sequential checkpoint blockade in melanoma (dated by TCRdb to the late 2010s). For the study in its entirety: Patients were assigned by 1:1 randomization to either first-line nivolumab followed by ipilimumab (arm A) or ipilimumab followed by nivolumab (arm B). The same lesion was the source of approximately 86% of the matched pre- and post-treatment tumor biopsy pairs. For some 22 patients, matched tumor biopsies were taken both before treatment and at week 13, after single-agent nivolumab (arm A) or ipilimumab (arm B). DNA from 70 to 95 melanoma tumor samples collected before treatment underwent TCRbeta immunosequencing. Maintenance nivolumab came after each of the two trial sequences. Study-wide conclusions, independent of this receptor: Among patients in the nivolumab-first arm (arm A), tumor TIL clonality before treatment was associated with response (P = .04). Clinical benefit was about 30 times more likely to be achieved by patients whose tumor T-cell fraction and clonality increased by week 13. Tumor T-cell fraction and clonality were correlated with PD-L1 staining and CD8+ T-cell counts, but not with mutational load. Larger, independent patient cohorts are needed to validate the response-prediction model that combines TCR metrics and mutation burden. Within-arm analyses of tumor T-cell fraction were limited by small sample sizes and reduced statistical power.

TCRbeta CDR3 regions were immunosequenced from genomic DNA with the immunoSEQ Assay. Before high-throughput sequencing, the genomic DNA was amplified using bias-controlled multiplex PCR. For the original study's pipeline: To quantify the absolute abundance of each unique TCRbeta CDR3 region, the sequences were collapsed and filtered. Clonality, defined as 1 minus Pielou's evenness, was calculated using only productive rearrangements. To compute tumor T-cell fraction, TCRbeta template counts were normalized to usable DNA, with usable DNA estimated from several housekeeping genes. A previously published method was used to identify clones whose frequencies were significantly greater in on-treatment samples than in baseline samples. TCRdb limited this immuneACCESS table to in-frame rearrangements with V and J called. A share of clones is missing; checked studies link under half to unresolved V genes, and the rest is unexplained. V and J calls and clone size are as listed in that table; D and trimming were resolved from the DNA. The sample table contains 2,000 to 2,500 clones; only one count was recorded for about 19% of them. The ten biggest clones cover approximately 17% of the sample.

The treatment or condition label on this specimen signifies: randomized to nivolumab then ipilimumab (arm A) or the reverse (arm B). No trial patient had received prior DNA-damaging chemotherapy. Samples were obtained from patients with melanoma enrolled in CheckMate 064, a randomized, open-label phase II trial of sequential checkpoint blockade. Tumor TCR sequencing used genomic DNA from formalin-fixed paraffin-embedded (FFPE) tissue samples. In regard to this clone: It lacks a known antigen. Qualities for individual bases were not recorded, and no much larger clone is one base off.

CDR1 is given as MNHGY and CDR2 as SAAAGT, both from the germline V gene. V drops 10 bases and J drops 2 bases, leaving 15 bases in between. Including cysteine and phenylalanine, the CDR3 has 13 amino acids. The CDR3 DNA has 39 bases and is translated from base 1. The sequence is built from TRBV6-8 and TRBJ2-7; a confident D gene designation cannot be given. Sequenced material: tumor tissue (inferred from file names), taken from a patient given nivolumab and ipilimumab in sequence. This sequence was found in a human donor with melanoma. The CDR3 corresponds to CAIKSDGTYEQYF. The DNA sequence is TGTGCCATCAAAAGTGACGGCACCTACGAGCAGTACTTC.